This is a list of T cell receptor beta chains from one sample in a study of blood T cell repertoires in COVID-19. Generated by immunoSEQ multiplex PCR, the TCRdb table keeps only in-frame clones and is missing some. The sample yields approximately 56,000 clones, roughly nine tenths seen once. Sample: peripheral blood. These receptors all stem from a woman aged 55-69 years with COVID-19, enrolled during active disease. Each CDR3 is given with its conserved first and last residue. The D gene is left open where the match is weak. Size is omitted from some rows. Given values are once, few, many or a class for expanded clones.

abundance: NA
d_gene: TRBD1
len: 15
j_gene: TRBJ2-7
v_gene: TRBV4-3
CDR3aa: CASSQAGTGPYEQYF
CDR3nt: TGCGCCAGCAGCCAAGCCGGGACAGGCCCCTACGAGCAGTACTTC

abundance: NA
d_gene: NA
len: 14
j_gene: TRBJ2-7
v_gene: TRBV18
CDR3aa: CASSPPSQTYEQYF
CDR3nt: TGTGCCAGCTCACCACCGTCGCAGACCTACGAGCAGTACTTC

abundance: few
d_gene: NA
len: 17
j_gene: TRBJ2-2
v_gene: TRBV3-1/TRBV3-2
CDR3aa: CASSYECGNVNTGELFF
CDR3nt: TGTGCCAGCAGCTATGAATGCGGGAATGTGAACACCGGGGAGCTGTTTTTT

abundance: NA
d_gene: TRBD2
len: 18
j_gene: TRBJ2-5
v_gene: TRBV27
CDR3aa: CASSPSPGQAGGAETQYF
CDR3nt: TGTGCCAGCAGCCCCAGCCCCGGGCAAGCGGGGGGAGCGGAGACCCAGTACTTC

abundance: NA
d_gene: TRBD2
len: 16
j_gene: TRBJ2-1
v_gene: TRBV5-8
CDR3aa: CASSGGGSEPYNEQFF
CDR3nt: TGTGCCAGCAGCGGGGGGGGATCAGAGCCCTACAATGAGCAGTTCTTC

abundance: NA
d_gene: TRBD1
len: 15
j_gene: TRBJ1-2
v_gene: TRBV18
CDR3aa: CASSPGQGLNYGYTF
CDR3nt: TGTGCCAGCTCACCAGGACAGGGGCTTAACTATGGCTACACCTTC

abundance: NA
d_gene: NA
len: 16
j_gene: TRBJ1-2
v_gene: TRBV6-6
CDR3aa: CASRLQRGFSGSGYTF
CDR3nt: TGTGCCAGCAGGTTACAGCGGGGTTTCAGTGGGAGTGGCTACACCTTC

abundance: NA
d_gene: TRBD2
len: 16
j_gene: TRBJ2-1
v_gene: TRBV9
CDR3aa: CASSAPPGTSGDEQFF
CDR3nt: TGTGCCAGCAGCGCCCCCCCCGGGACTAGCGGGGATGAGCAGTTCTTC

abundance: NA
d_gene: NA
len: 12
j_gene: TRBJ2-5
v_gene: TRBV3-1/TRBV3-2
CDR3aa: CASSQDRETQYF
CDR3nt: TGTGCCAGCAGCCAAGATCGGGAGACCCAGTACTTC

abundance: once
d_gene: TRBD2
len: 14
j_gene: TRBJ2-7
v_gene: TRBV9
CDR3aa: CASSAGLGDYEQYF
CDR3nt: TGTGCCAGCAGCGCGGGACTAGGGGACTACGAGCAGTACTTC

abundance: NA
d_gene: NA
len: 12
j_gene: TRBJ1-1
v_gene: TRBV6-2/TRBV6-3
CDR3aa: CASSYSGQEAFF
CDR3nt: TGTGCCAGCAGTTACTCCGGACAAGAAGCTTTCTTT

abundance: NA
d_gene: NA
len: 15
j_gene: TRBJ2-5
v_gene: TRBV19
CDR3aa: CASSIRRGAGMGQYF
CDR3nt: TGTGCCAGTAGTATCCGGCGCGGGGCCGGGATGGGCCAGTACTTC

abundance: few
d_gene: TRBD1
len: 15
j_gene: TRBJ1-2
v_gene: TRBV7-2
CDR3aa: CASSRGQNANYGYTF
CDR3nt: TGTGCCAGCAGCCGGGGACAGAACGCTAACTATGGCTACACCTTC

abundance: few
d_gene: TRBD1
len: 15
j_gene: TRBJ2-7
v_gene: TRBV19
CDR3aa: CASSILGTVTYEQYF
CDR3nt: TGTGCCAGTAGTATCCTCGGGACAGTTACCTACGAGCAGTACTTC

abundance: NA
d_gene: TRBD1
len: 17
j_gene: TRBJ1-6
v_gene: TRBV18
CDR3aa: CASSPSGQASNNSPLHF
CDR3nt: TGTGCCAGCTCACCATCGGGACAGGCGTCCAATAATTCACCCCTCCACTTT

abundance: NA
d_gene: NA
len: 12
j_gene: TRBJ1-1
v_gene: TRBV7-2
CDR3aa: CASSKGNSEAFF
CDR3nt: TGTGCCAGCAGCAAAGGTAACAGTGAAGCTTTCTTT